One and the same sample provided the 27 T cell receptor beta chains below, sequenced in a study of graft-versus-host responses after intestinal transplantation. What these receptors recognize is not known. Libraries were prepared by immunoSEQ multiplex PCR; TCRdb keeps only in-frame clonotypes and omits some of them. The sample shows under 95,000 clones, around 92% of them seen only once. The sequencing used unstimulated CD8+ T cells sorted from spleen or lymph node cells, collected before intestinal transplant. These receptors were taken from a human donor who received an intestinal transplant.

V and J are TRBV4-1 and TRBJ1-3; D unresolved. Germline V CDR1 and CDR2: MGHRA, YSYEKL. V gave up 3 bases and J gave up 7 bases, with 10 bases separating them. The CDR3 has 13 residues. In nucleotides, the CDR3 is TGCGCCAGCAGCCAGGGCCTTGGGAACACCATATATTTT. Translation gives CASSQGLGNTIYF.

The chain carries TRBV10-3 and TRBJ2-7; D perhaps matches TRBD2 (6 bases). The V gene lost 11 bases and the J gene lost 5 bases, with 13 bases spanning the gap. CDR1 and CDR2 from the germline V gene are ENHRY and SYGVKD. This CDR3 contains 11 residues. CDR3 in DNA: TGTGCCGCCGGGACTCCCAACGAGCAGTACTTC. It encodes CAAGTPNEQYF.

This rearrangement joins TRBV5-4 to TRBJ2-7; 7 nucleotides line up with TRBD1. From germline, CDR1 is SGHNT and CDR2 YYREEE (reference sequence). J lost 3 bases, V lost 4 bases, and 7 bases had no gene match. This CDR3 contains 14 residues. Written as DNA, the CDR3 is TGTGCCAGCAGCCCCCGGGACAGACTCTACGAGCAGTACTTC. This encodes CASSPRDRLYEQYF.

The chain carries TRBV6-1 and TRBJ1-2; TRBD1 is a possible D gene (6 bases). CDR3 length: 14 residues. Trimming cost V 4 bases and J 2 bases, with 11 bases left between them. CDR1 is MNHNS and CDR2 is SASEGT in the germline V gene. The CDR3 here is CASSAGTQNYGYTF. The DNA for the CDR3 is TGTGCCAGCAGTGCCGGGACACAAAACTATGGCTACACCTTC.

In its sample, this clone was seen a few times. The rearrangement links TRBV6-1 to TRBJ2-3; 12 bases map to TRBD2. The germline CDR1 and CDR2 sequences are MNHNS and SASEGT. There are 15 residues in the CDR3. V lost 7 bases, J lost 0 bases, and 2 bases stayed unmatched. CDR3 sequence: CASNGLAGSTDTQYF. CDR3 nucleotides: TGTGCCAGCAACGGACTAGCGGGAAGCACAGATACGCAGTATTTT.

The chain has TRBV4-1 and TRBJ1-2, with D possibly TRBD1 on 5 matching bases. The CDR3 sequence is 13 residues long. Trimming stripped 3 bases from V and 4 bases from J, with 9 bases between. CDR1 is MGHRA, CDR2 YSYEKL, per germline. CDR3 region: CASSHGGVYGYTF. The CDR3 DNA sequence: TGCGCCAGCAGCCACGGGGGTGTCTATGGCTACACCTTC.

This clone was counted once. J is TRBJ1-4 and V is TRBV28, with unresolved D. Germline CDR1 MDHEN, CDR2 SYDVKM. The CDR3 has 16 residues. V was trimmed by 6 bases and J by 6 bases, leaving 20 bases between them. As DNA, the CDR3 is TGTGCCAGCAGCCCCATTGACCGGGAACGGGATGAAAAACTGTTTTTT. Its translation: CASSPIDRERDEKLFF.

The rearrangement joins TRBV5-6 to TRBJ2-7; 7 nucleotides match TRBD1. Germline V gene lookup returns CDR1 SGHDT and CDR2 YYEEEE. V was pared by 4 bases and J by 4 bases, with 14 bases of the junction left unmatched. CDR3 length: 16 residues. The CDR3 sequence is CASSPNRGALWYEQYF. The CDR3 region has the DNA TGTGCCAGCAGCCCGAACAGGGGCGCCCTATGGTACGAGCAGTACTTC.

V gene TRBV28 combines with J gene TRBJ2-1, with a weak D call TRBD2 (5 bases). Germline V gene sequence: CDR1 MDHEN, CDR2 SYDVKM. Trimming pared 6 bases from V and 6 bases from J, leaving 9 bases between. This CDR3 comprises 12 residues. The CDR3 coding sequence is TGTGCCAGCAGGAGTACTAGCAATGAGCAGTTCTTC. Translation: CASRSTSNEQFF.

This sequence joins TRBV19 and TRBJ2-5; 7 positions match TRBD1. The CDR3 is made up of 14 amino acids. Per the germline V gene, CDR1 is LNHDA and CDR2 is SQIVND (reference sequence). With 3 bases clipped from V and 0 bases from J, the junction kept 1 base outside the gene matches. CDR3 amino acids: CASSMTGYQETQYF. The CDR3 DNA sequence: TGTGCCAGTAGTATGACAGGGTACCAAGAGACCCAGTACTTC.

For the CDR3, the DNA is TGTGCCAGCAGCTTGGGGGCAGGCTTCTCCTACGAGCAGTACTTC. Translation gives CASSLGAGFSYEQYF. The rearrangement uses TRBV5-4 and TRBJ2-7; D call uncertain. V was trimmed by 0 bases and J by 0 bases, leaving 10 bases between them. Germline CDR1 and CDR2: SGHNT and YYREEE (reference sequence). This CDR3 contains 15 residues. The whole variable domain, remainder taken from reference TRBV5-4 and TRBJ2-7, is ETGVTQSPTHLIKTRGQQVTLRCSSQSGHNTVSWYQQALGQGPQFIFQYYREEENGRGNFPPRFSGLQFPNYSSELNVNALELDDSALYLCASSLGAGFSYEQYFGPGTRLTVT.

The chain uses TRBV27 and TRBJ2-3; 10 bases map to TRBD2. Germline trimming cut 5 bases from V and 1 base from J; bases unmatched to any gene: 15. The length of the CDR3 is 19 residues. The germline V gene encodes CDR1 MNHEY and CDR2 SMNVEV (reference sequence). The CDR3 loop reads CASSPIYPLGTSGTDTQYF. Here the CDR3 DNA reads TGTGCCAGCAGTCCCATATACCCCCTGGGGACTAGCGGCACAGATACGCAGTATTTT.

This chain connects TRBV11-2 to TRBJ2-7; a weak D match, TRBD2 (7 bases). V lost 4 bases, J lost 4 bases, and 29 bases lay in between. This CDR3 comprises 19 residues. Per the germline V gene, CDR1 is SGHAT and CDR2 is FQNNGV. The CDR3 nucleotides read TGTGCCAGCAGCTCCTCCCTAGGGGGGGGGCCAAACCCTTTTTACGAGCAGTACTTC. Its translation is CASSSSLGGGPNPFYEQYF.

This chain links TRBV6-5 with TRBJ2-1; no clear D gene. V was cut by 2 bases and J by 0 bases, with 8 bases left in between. Per the germline V gene, CDR1 is MNHEY and CDR2 is SVGAGI. The CDR3 contains 15 residues. The CDR3 DNA reads TGTGCCAGCAGTTACGCACCCAGCTCCTACAATGAGCAGTTCTTC. The encoded protein is CASSYAPSSYNEQFF.

This clone has more than one count but fewer than ten. This chain uses TRBV28 with TRBJ2-7; 14 bases map to TRBD2. Germline lookup yields CDR1 MDHEN and CDR2 SYDVKM. The ends lost 3 bases at V and 6 bases at J; junction bases unmatched: 4. This CDR3 spans 15 amino acids. The CDR3 spells CASSFGTSGGAEQYF. The CDR3, as DNA: TGTGCCAGCAGTTTTGGGACTAGCGGGGGTGCCGAGCAGTACTTC.

The rearrangement joins TRBV5-1 to TRBJ2-6; 8 nucleotides agree with TRBD1. V shed 3 bases, J shed 2 bases, and the junction held 7 bases outside the gene matches. This CDR3 is built from 17 residues. In germline, CDR1 is SGHRS, CDR2 YFSETQ. The DNA of the CDR3 is TGCGCCAGCAGCTCACAAGGACAGGGAACTGGGGCCAACGTCCTGACTTTC. This sequence encodes CASSSQGQGTGANVLTF. The entire variable domain, with the rest obtained from reference TRBV5-1 and TRBJ2-6, is as follows: KAGVTQTPRYLIKTRGQQVTLSCSPISGHRSVSWYQQTPGQGLQFLFEYFSETQRNKGNFPGRFSGRQFSNSRSEMNVSTLELGDSALYLCASSSQGQGTGANVLTFGAGSRLTVL.

The rearrangement uses TRBV19 and TRBJ2-3; no reliable D call. CDR3 size: 12 residues. CDR1 is LNHDA and CDR2 is SQIVND in the germline V gene (reference sequence). V gave up 6 bases and J gave up 3 bases, with 7 bases separating them. Here the CDR3 reads CASSPGTDTQYF. The DNA for the CDR3 is TGTGCCAGTAGCCCGGGTACAGATACGCAGTATTTT. The full variable domain, rest sourced from reference TRBV19 and TRBJ2-3, is DGGITQSPKYLFRKEGQNVTLSCEQNLNHDAMYWYRQDPGQGLRLIYYSQIVNDFQKGDIAEGYSVSREKKESFPLTVTSAQKNPTAFYLCASSPGTDTQYFGPGTRLTVL.

The chain links TRBV4-1 to TRBJ2-7; the match to TRBD1 covers 7 bases. Losses at the gene ends were 3 bases for V and 3 bases for J; bases not matched to a gene: 8. The germline V gene encodes CDR1 MGHRA and CDR2 YSYEKL. The CDR3 sequence is 15 residues long. The CDR3 bases are TGCGCCAGCAGCCACGACAGGGTCCCAATCTACGAGCAGTACTTC. Protein sequence: CASSHDRVPIYEQYF.

The chain combines TRBV7-2 with TRBJ2-3; 15 nucleotides agree with TRBD2. V lost 0 bases and J lost 6; bases outside the gene matches: 4. CDR1 is SGHTA and CDR2 is FQGNSA in the germline V gene. This CDR3 comprises 17 residues. CDR3 region: CASSLARGLAGGDTQYF. CDR3 bases: TGTGCCAGCAGCTTAGCGAGGGGACTAGCGGGGGGCGATACGCAGTATTTT.

This clone showed up just once. This sequence joins TRBV15 and TRBJ1-2, with D perhaps TRBD1 (6 bases). CDR1 is LNHNV, CDR2 YYDKDF, per germline (reference sequence). Deletions cut 0 bases from V and 6 bases from J, with 20 bases between. The CDR3 has 17 amino acids. The CDR3 DNA sequence: TGTGCCACCAGCAGAGATCAGGAGGGGGGAGGGAGTGATGGCTACACCTTC. Encoded protein: CATSRDQEGGGSDGYTF. Full variable domain (missing parts from reference TRBV15 and TRBJ1-2): DAMVIQNPRYQVTQFGKPVTLSCSQTLNHNVMYWYQQKSSQAPKLLFHYYDKDFNNEADTPDNFQSRRPNTSFCFLDIRSPGLGDTAMYLCATSRDQEGGGSDGYTFGSGTRLTVV.

The chain is built from TRBV5-1 and TRBJ1-6; 9 nucleotides align to TRBD1. Germline lookup yields CDR1 SGHRS and CDR2 YFSETQ. The CDR3 loop spans 18 amino acids. V shed 0 bases and J 2 bases; nucleotides not matched to a gene: 6. CDR3 in DNA: TGCGCCAGCAGCTTGGGGGACAGGGATACAACCTATAATTCACCCCTCCACTTT. Protein: CASSLGDRDTTYNSPLHF.

The rearrangement links TRBV19 to TRBJ2-7; 9 bases fit TRBD2. The V segment lost 3 bases and the J segment 4 bases; nucleotides outside the gene matches: 7. This CDR3 has 15 residues. CDR1 LNHDA and CDR2 SQIVND come from the germline V gene (reference sequence). For the CDR3, the DNA is TGTGCCAGTAGTATGATGCCTAGCGGGGTGTACGAGCAGTACTTC. Its protein is CASSMMPSGVYEQYF.

The chain carries TRBV2 and TRBJ1-4; TRBD1 aligns across 8 bases. Losses at the gene ends were 3 bases for V and 5 bases for J; bases not matched to a gene: 11. The CDR3 extends over 17 amino acids. Looked up from germline, CDR1 is SNHLY and CDR2 is FYNNEI. CDR3 sequence reads: CASSDDRGVPLNEKLFF. The CDR3 coding sequence is TGTGCCAGCAGTGATGACAGGGGCGTTCCCCTCAATGAAAAACTGTTTTTT.

The J gene is TRBJ2-1, the V gene TRBV2; 7 bases fit TRBD1. The CDR3 has 13 amino acids. CDR1 and CDR2 from the germline V gene are SNHLY and FYNNEI. After removal of 6 bases from V and 5 bases from J, the junction contained 4 bases not matched to a gene. DNA of the CDR3: TGTGCCAGCAGGCGGACAGGAAACAATGAGCAGTTCTTC. It specifies CASRRTGNNEQFF.

The chain links TRBV7-2 to TRBJ1-6; D is possibly TRBD1 (5 bases). The V end was cut by 2 bases, the J end by 3 bases, with 8 bases between. Germline V CDR1 and CDR2: SGHTA, FQGNSA. The CDR3 totals 15 residues. CDR3 amino acids: CASSLKGYYNSPLHF. CDR3 nucleotides: TGTGCCAGCAGCTTAAAGGGGTACTATAATTCACCCCTCCACTTT.

The chain combines TRBV19 with TRBJ1-6, with 8 bases that match TRBD1. Germline CDR1 LNHDA, CDR2 SQIVND (reference sequence). The junction had 6 bases not matched to a gene; V was cut back by 3 bases and J by 8 bases. The CDR3 is 15 amino acids. CDR3: CASSISGQGYSPLHF. The CDR3 nucleotides read TGTGCCAGTAGTATCAGCGGACAGGGATATTCACCCCTCCACTTT.

The V call is TRBV10-3, the J call TRBJ1-1; D is possibly TRBD1 (5 bases). The V end lost 6 bases, the J end lost 4 bases, and 9 bases lay between the germline ends. The CDR3 spans 12 residues. Germline V lookup: CDR1 ENHRY, CDR2 SYGVKD. The CDR3 region is CAISAGGTEAFF. CDR3 coding DNA: TGTGCCATCAGCGCGGGGGGCACTGAAGCTTTCTTT.